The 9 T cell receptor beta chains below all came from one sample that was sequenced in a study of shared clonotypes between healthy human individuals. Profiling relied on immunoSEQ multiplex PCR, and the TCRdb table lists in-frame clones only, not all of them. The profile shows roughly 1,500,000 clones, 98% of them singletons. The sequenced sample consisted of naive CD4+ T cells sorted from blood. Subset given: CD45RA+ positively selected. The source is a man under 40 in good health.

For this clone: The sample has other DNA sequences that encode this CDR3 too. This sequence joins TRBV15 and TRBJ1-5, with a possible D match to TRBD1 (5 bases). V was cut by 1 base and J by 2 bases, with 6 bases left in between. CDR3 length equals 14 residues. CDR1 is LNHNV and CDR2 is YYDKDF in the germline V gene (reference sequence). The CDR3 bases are TGTGCCACCAGCAGAGGGGGACGCAATCAGCCCCAGCATTTT. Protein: CATSRGGRNQPQHF.

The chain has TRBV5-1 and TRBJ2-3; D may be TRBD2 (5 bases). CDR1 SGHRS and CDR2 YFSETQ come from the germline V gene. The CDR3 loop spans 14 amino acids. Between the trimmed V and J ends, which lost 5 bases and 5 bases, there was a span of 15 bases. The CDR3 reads CASRTSSYLDTQYF. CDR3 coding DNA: TGCGCCAGCAGAACTAGTTCCTATTTAGATACGCAGTATTTT.

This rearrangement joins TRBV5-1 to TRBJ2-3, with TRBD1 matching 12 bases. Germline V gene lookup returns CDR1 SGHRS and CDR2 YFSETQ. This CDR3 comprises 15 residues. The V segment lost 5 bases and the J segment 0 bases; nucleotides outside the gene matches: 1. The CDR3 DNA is TGCGCCAGCAGGGGACAGGGGGCGAGCACAGATACGCAGTATTTT. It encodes CASRGQGASTDTQYF.

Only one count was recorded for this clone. DNA of the CDR3: TGTGCCAGCAGCTTGGGACTGAAGACGGGAAACACCATATATTTT. Protein sequence: CASSLGLKTGNTIYF. The chain uses TRBV11-2 and TRBJ1-3; a possible D gene is TRBD1 (5 bases). CDR3 length: 15 residues. Trimming stripped 3 bases from V and 4 bases from J, with 13 bases between. Germline lookup yields CDR1 SGHAT and CDR2 FQNNGV.

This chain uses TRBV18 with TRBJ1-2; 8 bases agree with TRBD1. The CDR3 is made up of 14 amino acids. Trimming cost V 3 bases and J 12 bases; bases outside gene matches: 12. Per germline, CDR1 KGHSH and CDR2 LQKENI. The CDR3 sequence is CASSPLQGAGGHTF. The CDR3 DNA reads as TGTGCCAGCTCACCGCTTCAGGGGGCTGGTGGGCACACCTTC. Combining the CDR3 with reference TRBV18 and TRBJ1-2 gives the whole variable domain NAGVMQNPRHLVRRRGQEARLRCSPMKGHSHVYWYRQLPEEGLKFMVYLQKENIIDESGMPKERFSAEFPKEGPSILRIQQVVRGDSAAYFCASSPLQGAGGHTFGSGTRLTVV.

CDR3 sequence reads: CASSHQSLGYQETQYF. In DNA, the CDR3 is TGTGCCAGCAGCCACCAGTCACTTGGGTACCAAGAGACCCAGTACTTC. This chain uses TRBV11-2 with TRBJ2-5; D unclear. V dropped 5 bases and J dropped 0 bases, with 16 bases sitting between them. This CDR3 contains 16 residues. From germline, CDR1 is SGHAT and CDR2 FQNNGV.

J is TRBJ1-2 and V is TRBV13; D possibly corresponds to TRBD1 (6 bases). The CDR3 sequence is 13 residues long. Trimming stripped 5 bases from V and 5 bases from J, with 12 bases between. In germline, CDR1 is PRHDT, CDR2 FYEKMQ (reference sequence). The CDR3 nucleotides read TGTGCCAGCAGCAGTCAGGGGCGATATGGCTACACCTTC. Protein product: CASSSQGRYGYTF.

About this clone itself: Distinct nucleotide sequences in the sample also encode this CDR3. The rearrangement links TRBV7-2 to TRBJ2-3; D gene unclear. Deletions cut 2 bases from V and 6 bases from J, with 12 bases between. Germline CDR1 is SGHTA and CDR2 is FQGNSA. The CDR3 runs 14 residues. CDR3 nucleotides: TGTGCCAGCAGCTTACGAGGCCGTGGGGATACGCAGTATTTT. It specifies CASSLRGRGDTQYF.

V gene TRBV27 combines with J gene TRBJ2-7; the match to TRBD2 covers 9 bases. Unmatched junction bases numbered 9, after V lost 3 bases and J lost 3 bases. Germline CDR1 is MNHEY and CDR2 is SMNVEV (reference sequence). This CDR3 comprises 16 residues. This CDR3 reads CASSFSAGGPIYEQYF. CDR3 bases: TGTGCCAGCAGTTTCTCCGCGGGAGGGCCGATCTACGAGCAGTACTTC.